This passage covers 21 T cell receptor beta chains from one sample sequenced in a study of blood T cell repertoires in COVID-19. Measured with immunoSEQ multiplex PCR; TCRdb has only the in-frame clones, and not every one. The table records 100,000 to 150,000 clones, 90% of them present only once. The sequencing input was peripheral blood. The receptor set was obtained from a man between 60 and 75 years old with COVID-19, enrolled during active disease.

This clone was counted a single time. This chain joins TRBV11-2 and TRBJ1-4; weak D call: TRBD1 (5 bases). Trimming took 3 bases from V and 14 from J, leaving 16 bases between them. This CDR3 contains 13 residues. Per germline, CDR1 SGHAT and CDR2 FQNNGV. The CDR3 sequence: CASSFGGGDRLFF. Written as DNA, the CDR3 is TGTGCCAGCAGCTTCGGTGGGGGGGACCGCCTGTTTTTT.

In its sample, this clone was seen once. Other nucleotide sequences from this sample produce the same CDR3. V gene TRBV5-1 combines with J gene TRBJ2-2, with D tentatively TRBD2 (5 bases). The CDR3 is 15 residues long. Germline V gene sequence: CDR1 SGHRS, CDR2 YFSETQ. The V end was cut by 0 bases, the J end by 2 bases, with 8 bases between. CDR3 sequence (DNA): TGCGCCAGCAGCTTGGGAGCGGCTAACACCGGGGAGCTGTTTTTT. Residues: CASSLGAANTGELFF.

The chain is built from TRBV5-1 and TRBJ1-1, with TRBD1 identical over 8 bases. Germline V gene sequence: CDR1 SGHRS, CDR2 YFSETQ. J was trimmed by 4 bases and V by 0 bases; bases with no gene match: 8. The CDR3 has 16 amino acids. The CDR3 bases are TGCGCCAGCAGCTTGGCAGCGGACAGGGTAAGCACTGAAGCTTTCTTT. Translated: CASSLAADRVSTEAFF.

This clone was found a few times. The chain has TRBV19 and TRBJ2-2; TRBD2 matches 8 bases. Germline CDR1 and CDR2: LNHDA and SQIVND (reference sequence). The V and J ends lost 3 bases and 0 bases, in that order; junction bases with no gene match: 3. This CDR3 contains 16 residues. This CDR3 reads CASSISGTPNTGELFF. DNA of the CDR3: TGTGCCAGTAGTATTAGCGGGACACCGAACACCGGGGAGCTGTTTTTT.

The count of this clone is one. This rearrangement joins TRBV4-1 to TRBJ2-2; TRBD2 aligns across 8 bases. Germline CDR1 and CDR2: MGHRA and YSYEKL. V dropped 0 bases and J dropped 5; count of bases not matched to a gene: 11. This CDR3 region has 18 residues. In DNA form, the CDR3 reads TGCGCCAGCAGCCAAGAACTTAGCGGGGCGGCGATTACCGGGGAGCTGTTTTTT. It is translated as CASSQELSGAAITGELFF.

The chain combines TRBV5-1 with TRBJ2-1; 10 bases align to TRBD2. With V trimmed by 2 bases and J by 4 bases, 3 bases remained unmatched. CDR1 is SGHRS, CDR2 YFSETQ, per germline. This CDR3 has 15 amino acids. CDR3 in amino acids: CASSFASGRYNEQFF. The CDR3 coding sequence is TGCGCCAGCAGCTTCGCTAGCGGGAGATACAATGAGCAGTTCTTC.

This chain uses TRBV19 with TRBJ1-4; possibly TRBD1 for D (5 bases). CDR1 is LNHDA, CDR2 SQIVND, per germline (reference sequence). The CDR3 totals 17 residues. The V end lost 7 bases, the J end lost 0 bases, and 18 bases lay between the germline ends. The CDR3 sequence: CASKTGRASATNEKLFF. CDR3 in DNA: TGTGCCAGTAAAACAGGCAGGGCGTCAGCAACTAATGAAAAACTGTTTTTT.

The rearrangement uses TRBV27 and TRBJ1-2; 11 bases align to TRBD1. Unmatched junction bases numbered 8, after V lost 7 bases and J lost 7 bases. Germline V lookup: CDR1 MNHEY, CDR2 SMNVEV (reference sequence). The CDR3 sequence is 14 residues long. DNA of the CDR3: TGTGCCAGCACCGGACAGGGGGCGCGTGGTGGCTACACCTTC. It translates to CASTGQGARGGYTF.

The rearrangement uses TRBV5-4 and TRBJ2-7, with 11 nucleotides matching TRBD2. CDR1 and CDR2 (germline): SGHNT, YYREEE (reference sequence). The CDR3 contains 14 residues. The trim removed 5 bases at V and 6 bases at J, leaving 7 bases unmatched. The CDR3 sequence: CASSFSGRAGEQYF. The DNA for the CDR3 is TGTGCCAGCAGTTTTAGCGGGAGGGCCGGCGAGCAGTACTTC.

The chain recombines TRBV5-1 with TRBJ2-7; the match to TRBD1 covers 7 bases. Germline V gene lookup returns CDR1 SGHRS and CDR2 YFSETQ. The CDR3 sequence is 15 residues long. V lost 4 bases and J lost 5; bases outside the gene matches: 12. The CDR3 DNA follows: TGCGCCAGCAGCCTGACGACAGGGACCGACCACGAGCAGTACTTC. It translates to CASSLTTGTDHEQYF. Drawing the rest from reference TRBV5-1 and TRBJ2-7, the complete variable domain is KAGVTQTPRYLIKTRGQQVTLSCSPISGHRSVSWYQQTPGQGLQFLFEYFSETQRNKGNFPGRFSGRQFSNSRSEMNVSTLELGDSALYLCASSLTTGTDHEQYFGPGTRLTVT.

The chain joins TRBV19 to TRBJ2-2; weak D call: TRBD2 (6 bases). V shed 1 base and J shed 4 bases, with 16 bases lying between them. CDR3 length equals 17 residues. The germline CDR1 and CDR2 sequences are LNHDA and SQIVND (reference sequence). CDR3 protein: CASSIGNQAGSTGELFF. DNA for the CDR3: TGTGCCAGTAGTATAGGAAACCAGGCGGGATCCACCGGGGAGCTGTTTTTT.

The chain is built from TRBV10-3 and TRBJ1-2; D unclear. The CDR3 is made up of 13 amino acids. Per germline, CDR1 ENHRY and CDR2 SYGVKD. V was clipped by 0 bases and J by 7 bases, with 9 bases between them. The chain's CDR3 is CAISESGSRGYTF. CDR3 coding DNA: TGTGCCATCAGTGAGTCCGGTAGTCGTGGCTACACCTTC.

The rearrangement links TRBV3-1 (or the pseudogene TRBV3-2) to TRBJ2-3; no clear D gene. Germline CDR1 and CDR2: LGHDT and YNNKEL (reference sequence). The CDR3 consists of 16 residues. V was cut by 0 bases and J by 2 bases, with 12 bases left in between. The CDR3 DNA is TGTGCCAGCAGCCAAGATGAGGAAAGTTCCACAGATACGCAGTATTTT. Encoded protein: CASSQDEESSTDTQYF.

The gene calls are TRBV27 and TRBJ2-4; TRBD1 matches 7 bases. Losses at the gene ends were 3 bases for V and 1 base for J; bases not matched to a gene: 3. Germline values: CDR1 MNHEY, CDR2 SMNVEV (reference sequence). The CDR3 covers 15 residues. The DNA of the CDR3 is TGTGCCAGCAGTTTCATAGGGGGCGCCAAAAACATTCAGTACTTC. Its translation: CASSFIGGAKNIQYF.

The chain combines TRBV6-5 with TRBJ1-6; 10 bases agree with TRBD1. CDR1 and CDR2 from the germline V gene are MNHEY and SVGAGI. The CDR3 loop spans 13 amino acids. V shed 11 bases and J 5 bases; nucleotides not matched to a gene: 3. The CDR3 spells CAGDRGDNSPLHF. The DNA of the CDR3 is TGTGCCGGGGACAGGGGCGATAATTCACCCCTCCACTTT.

The CDR3 spells CASSRPGEKLHF. CDR3 nucleotides: TGTGCCAGCAGCCGACCGGGAGAGAAACTACATTTT. This rearrangement joins TRBV7-6 to TRBJ1-5; D remains unclear. The CDR3 covers 12 residues. V dropped 5 bases and J dropped 16 bases, with 18 bases sitting between them. Germline V gene sequence: CDR1 SGHVS, CDR2 FNYEAQ. The entire variable domain, with the rest obtained from reference TRBV7-6 and TRBJ1-5, is as follows: GAGVSQSPRYKVTKRGQDVALRCDPISGHVSLYWYRQALGQGPEFLTYFNYEAQQDKSGLPNDRFSAERPEGSISTLTIQRTEQRDSAMYRCASSRPGEKLHFGDGTRLSIL.

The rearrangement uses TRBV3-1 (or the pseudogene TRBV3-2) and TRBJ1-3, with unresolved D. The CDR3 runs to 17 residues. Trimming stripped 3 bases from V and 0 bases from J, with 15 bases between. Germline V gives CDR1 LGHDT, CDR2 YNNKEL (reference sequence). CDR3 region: CASSHGDGDYSGNTIYF. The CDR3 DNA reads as TGTGCCAGCAGCCATGGAGACGGTGACTACTCTGGAAACACCATATATTTT.

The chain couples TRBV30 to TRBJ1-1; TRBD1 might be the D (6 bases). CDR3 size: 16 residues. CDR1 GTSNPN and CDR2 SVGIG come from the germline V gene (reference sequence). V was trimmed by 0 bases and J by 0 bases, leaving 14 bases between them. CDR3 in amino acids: CAWSVVDSDLNTEAFF. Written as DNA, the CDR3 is TGTGCCTGGAGTGTGGTGGACAGCGACCTGAACACTGAAGCTTTCTTT.

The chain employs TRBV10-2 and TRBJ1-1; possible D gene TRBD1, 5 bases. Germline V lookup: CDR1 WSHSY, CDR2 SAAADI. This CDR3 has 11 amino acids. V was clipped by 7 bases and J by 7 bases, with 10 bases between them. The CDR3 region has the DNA TGCGCCAGCAAAGGGGCAGTTGAAGCTTTCTTT. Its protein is CASKGAVEAFF.

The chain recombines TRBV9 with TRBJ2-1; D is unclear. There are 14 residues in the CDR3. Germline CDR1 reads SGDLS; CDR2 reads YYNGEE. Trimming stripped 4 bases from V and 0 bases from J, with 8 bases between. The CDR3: CASSLPGSYNEQFF. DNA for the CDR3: TGTGCCAGCAGCCTACCTGGCTCCTACAATGAGCAGTTCTTC.

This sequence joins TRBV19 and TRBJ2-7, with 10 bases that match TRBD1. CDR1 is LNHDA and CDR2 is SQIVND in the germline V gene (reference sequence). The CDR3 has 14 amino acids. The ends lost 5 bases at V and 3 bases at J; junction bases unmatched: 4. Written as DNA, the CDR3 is TGTGCCAGTAGTCCCCGGGACAGGGGCTACGAGCAGTACTTC. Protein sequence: CASSPRDRGYEQYF.